A single sample is the source of the 18 T cell receptor beta chains below, sequenced in a study of T cells in Graves' hyperthyroidism and ophthalmopathy. It was RNA transcripts that yielded the amplified TCR beta CDR3 regions. The HTBI primer set was used in a first-round RT-PCR of the TCR CDR3. Using its own MiXCR run on the multiplex PCR reads, TCRdb lists one record per CDR3 protein. The sample contains some 770,000 distinct CDR3 sequences, around 17% of which appear only once. Sequenced sample: blood. The receptor set was obtained from a man between 18 and 35 years old with Graves' hyperthyroidism.

At least ten counts were recorded for this clonotype. The chain employs TRBV5-5 and TRBJ2-5; D uncertain. V gave up 0 bases and J gave up 2 bases, with 8 bases separating them. CDR1 is SGHKS and CDR2 is YYEKEE in the germline V gene (reference sequence). The CDR3 covers 14 residues. The CDR3 region is CASSLEQLQETQYF. In DNA, the CDR3 is TGTGCCAGCAGCTTGGAGCAGCTTCAAGAGACCCAGTACTTC.

In its sample, this clonotype was seen a few times. V usage is TRBV10-3 and J usage is TRBJ2-1; 7 bases are shared with TRBD1. Trimming took 11 bases from V and 5 from J; bases not matched to a gene: 15. Germline V CDR1 and CDR2: ENHRY, SYGVKD. This CDR3 has 15 residues. The CDR3 reads CAAKGARLNNNEQFF. CDR3 sequence (DNA): TGTGCCGCGAAGGGGGCCCGATTAAACAACAATGAGCAGTTCTTC.

This clonotype turned up a few times. Possible read error: a much larger clone is one base away. The rearrangement uses TRBV28 and TRBJ2-7; no clear D. Germline CDR1 and CDR2: MDHEN and SYDVKM. This CDR3 contains 14 residues. CDR3 sequence: CASSFPKGTYEQHF. The DNA of the CDR3 is TGTGCCAGCAGTTTCCCGAAGGGAACCTACGAGCAGCACTTC.

The chain combines TRBV14 with TRBJ2-7; D call uncertain. The V gene's germline CDR1 is SGHDN and CDR2 FVKESK. This CDR3 contains 13 residues. With 6 bases removed from V and 2 bases from J, the gap between germline ends came to 11 bases. CDR3 residues: CASRGNRAYEQYF. In DNA, the CDR3 is TGTGCCAGCAGAGGGAACAGAGCCTACGAGCAGTACTTC.

The gene calls are TRBV12-3 or TRBV12-4 and TRBJ2-5, with 7 bases that match TRBD1. The length of the CDR3 is 17 residues. The ends lost 2 bases at V and 2 bases at J; junction bases unmatched: 11. In DNA form, the CDR3 reads TGTGCCAGCAGTTTACCCGGGACAGACGGCTCTCAAGAGACCCAGTACTTC. This gives the protein CASSLPGTDGSQETQYF.

The V call is TRBV5-1, the J call TRBJ2-2; 13 positions agree with TRBD2. V trimming: 3 bases; J trimming: 0 bases; junction bases outside the gene matches: 5. The germline gives CDR1 SGHRS, CDR2 YFSETQ. The CDR3 consists of 18 residues. Written as DNA, the CDR3 is TGCGCCAGCAGCTCGGGACTAGCGGGAAAGGCGAACACCGGGGAGCTGTTTTTT. The encoded protein is CASSSGLAGKANTGELFF.

Turning to this clonotype: One base away lies a much larger clone, so this may be a sequencing read error. The chain carries TRBV28 and TRBJ2-1, with 7 bases identical to TRBD2. V gave up 5 bases and J gave up 6 bases; unmatched junction bases: 13. Germline assignment: CDR1 MDHEN and CDR2 SYDVKM. The length of the CDR3 is 16 residues. CDR3 sequence (DNA): TGTGCCAGCAGTCCCCGGGGACTACCCCCCTTCAATGAGCAGTTCTTC. It codes for CASSPRGLPPFNEQFF. Supplemented by reference TRBV28 and TRBJ2-1, the full variable domain reads DVKVTQSSRYLVKRTGEKVFLECVQDMDHENMFWYRQDPGLGLRLIYFSYDVKMKEKGDIPEGYSVSREKKERFSLILESASTNQTSMYLCASSPRGLPPFNEQFFGPGTRLTVL.

The chain carries TRBV25-1 and TRBJ1-6; TRBD1 might be the D (6 bases). Trimming took off 3 bases at V and 4 bases at J, with 10 bases between the two ends. CDR1 and CDR2 (germline): MGHDK, SYGVNS. The CDR3 spans 15 residues. The CDR3: CASSERTVYNSPLHF. The CDR3 DNA is TGTGCCAGCAGTGAGAGGACAGTTTATAATTCACCCCTCCACTTT.

The rearrangement uses TRBV6-2 or TRBV6-3 and TRBJ1-2; 10 bases align to TRBD1. Germline assignment: CDR1 MNHEY and CDR2 SVGEGT. The CDR3 spans 16 residues. After removal of 5 bases from V and 5 bases from J, the junction contained 11 bases not matched to a gene. CDR3 loop: CASSATPGQGFYGYTF. CDR3 in DNA: TGTGCCAGCAGTGCCACGCCGGGACAGGGGTTTTATGGCTACACCTTC.

The sample holds a few counts of this clonotype. This sequence joins TRBV5-1 and TRBJ1-6; D not resolved. There are 15 residues in the CDR3. Trimming removed 4 bases at V and 10 bases at J, with 18 bases between. In germline, CDR1 is SGHRS, CDR2 YFSETQ. The CDR3 spells CASSAYDGRGSPLHF. The CDR3 nucleotides are TGCGCCAGCAGCGCCTACGATGGGCGAGGATCACCCCTCCACTTT. The full variable domain, completed using reference TRBV5-1 and TRBJ1-6, is KAGVTQTPRYLIKTRGQQVTLSCSPISGHRSVSWYQQTPGQGLQFLFEYFSETQRNKGNFPGRFSGRQFSNSRSEMNVSTLELGDSALYLCASSAYDGRGSPLHFGNGTRLTVT.

This chain links TRBV5-6 with TRBJ2-1, with 14 bases lining up with TRBD2. The J segment lost 0 bases and the V segment lost 4 bases, leaving 12 bases of the junction unmatched. Germline V gene sequence: CDR1 SGHDT, CDR2 YYEEEE. The CDR3 is 20 amino acids. This CDR3 reads CASSDGGGLAGVASYNEQFF. As DNA, the CDR3 is TGTGCCAGCAGCGATGGAGGGGGACTAGCGGGAGTAGCCTCCTACAATGAGCAGTTCTTC.

The chain links TRBV20-1 to TRBJ1-6; D is perhaps TRBD1 (6 bases). Looked up from germline, CDR1 is DFQATT and CDR2 is SNEGSKA (reference sequence). Trimming left V 4 bases short and J 7 bases short, with 11 bases between. This CDR3 region has 13 residues. The CDR3: CSAMGAVNSPLHF. The CDR3 DNA sequence: TGCAGTGCTATGGGGGCAGTCAATTCACCCCTCCACTTT.

The sample holds one count of this clonotype. The V gene is TRBV9, the J gene TRBJ1-1; 10 bases are a match to TRBD1. Germline V gene data show CDR1 as SGDLS and CDR2 as YYNGEE. The CDR3 runs 16 residues. V shed 4 bases, J shed 5 bases, and the junction held 11 bases outside the gene matches. CDR3 region: CASSSAGQGVGTEAFF. CDR3 bases: TGTGCCAGCAGCTCCGCAGGACAGGGGGTAGGGACTGAAGCTTTCTTT.

This clonotype was seen repeatedly, ten times or more. This chain uses TRBV7-2 with TRBJ2-3, with a tentative D call TRBD1 (6 bases). CDR1 and CDR2 from the germline V gene are SGHTA and FQGNSA. The CDR3 covers 14 residues. V lost 1 base and J lost 6, with 11 bases in between. CDR3 sequence (DNA): TGTGCCAGCAGCTTAGTAACAGGGACCGATACGCAGTATTTT. Translated, it gives CASSLVTGTDTQYF.

This clonotype has at least ten counts. This chain links TRBV30 with TRBJ2-5, with 8 bases identical to TRBD1. Trimming removed 0 bases from V and 5 bases from J; junction bases left unmatched: 5. The CDR3 loop spans 14 amino acids. Germline-derived CDR1 and CDR2 are GTSNPN and SVGIG (reference sequence). The CDR3 DNA is TGTGCCTGGAGTGTCGGACAGGGCAGGGAGACCCAGTACTTC. Its translation: CAWSVGQGRETQYF.

The V call is TRBV28, the J call TRBJ2-7, with a tentative D call TRBD1 (5 bases). The ends were cut back, 7 bases at V and 0 bases at J, with 13 bases in the middle. The CDR3 has 14 residues. Germline V CDR1 and CDR2: MDHEN, SYDVKM. DNA for the CDR3: TGTGCCAGCATCTCGACGACAGACTCCTACGAGCAGTACTTC. Translated, it gives CASISTTDSYEQYF.

V usage is TRBV2 and J usage is TRBJ2-1; 10 bases match TRBD2. The CDR3 spans 16 residues. In germline, CDR1 is SNHLY, CDR2 FYNNEI. V shed 3 bases and J 0 bases; nucleotides not matched to a gene: 2. This CDR3 is CASSETSGFSYNEQFF. The CDR3 bases are TGTGCCAGCAGTGAGACTAGCGGGTTCTCCTACAATGAGCAGTTCTTC. Full variable domain (missing parts from reference TRBV2 and TRBJ2-1): EPEVTQTPSHQVTQMGQEVILRCVPISNHLYFYWYRQILGQKVEFLVSFYNNEISEKSEIFDDQFSVERPDGSNFTLKIRSTKLEDSAMYFCASSETSGFSYNEQFFGPGTRLTVL.

This clonotype has at least ten counts. This sequence joins TRBV2 and TRBJ2-5; 9 bases are a match to TRBD1. From germline, CDR1 is SNHLY and CDR2 FYNNEI. Germline trimming cut 6 bases from V and 5 bases from J; bases unmatched to any gene: 13. There are 16 residues in the CDR3. The CDR3: CASSRNLGQGSETQYF. CDR3 DNA: TGTGCCAGCAGCCGAAACCTGGGACAGGGCTCGGAGACCCAGTACTTC.